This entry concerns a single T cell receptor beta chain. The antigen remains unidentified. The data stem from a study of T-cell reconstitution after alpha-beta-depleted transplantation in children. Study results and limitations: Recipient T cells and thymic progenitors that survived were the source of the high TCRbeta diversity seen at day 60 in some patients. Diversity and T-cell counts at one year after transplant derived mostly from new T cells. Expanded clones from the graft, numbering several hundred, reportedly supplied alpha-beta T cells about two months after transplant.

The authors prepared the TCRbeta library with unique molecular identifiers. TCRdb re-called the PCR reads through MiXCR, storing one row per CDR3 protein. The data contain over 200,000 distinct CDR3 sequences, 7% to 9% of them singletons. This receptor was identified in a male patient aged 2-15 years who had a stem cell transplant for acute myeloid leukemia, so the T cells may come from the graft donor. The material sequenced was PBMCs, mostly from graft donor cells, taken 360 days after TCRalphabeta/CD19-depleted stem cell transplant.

CDR3 residues: CASSWATMGETQYF. In DNA, the CDR3 is TGCGCCAGCAGCTGGGCTACTATGGGAGAGACCCAGTACTTC. The chain combines TRBV5-1 with TRBJ2-5; no reliable D call. Germline V gene sequence: CDR1 SGHRS, CDR2 YFSETQ. The CDR3 has 14 amino acids. Trimming shortened V by 3 bases and J by 4 bases, and 13 bases separated the two germline ends.